This T cell receptor (beta chain) derives from a study of monozygotic twins with inflammatory bowel disease. Germline lookup yields CDR1 MNHEY and CDR2 SMNVEV (reference sequence). The CDR3 spans 15 residues. TCRdb re-called the 5' RACE reads; one entry per CDR3 protein, DNA not given. Its listing shows fewer than 550,000 distinct CDR3 sequences. The chain employs TRBV27 and TRBJ2-1; with no DNA, the TCRdb D assignment of TRBD1 cannot be verified. The specimen was blood. The TCR originated in a human donor with ulcerative colitis or Crohn's disease, or a healthy co-twin of an affected twin (not recorded which). CDR3 protein: CATKGQGGSYNEQFF.